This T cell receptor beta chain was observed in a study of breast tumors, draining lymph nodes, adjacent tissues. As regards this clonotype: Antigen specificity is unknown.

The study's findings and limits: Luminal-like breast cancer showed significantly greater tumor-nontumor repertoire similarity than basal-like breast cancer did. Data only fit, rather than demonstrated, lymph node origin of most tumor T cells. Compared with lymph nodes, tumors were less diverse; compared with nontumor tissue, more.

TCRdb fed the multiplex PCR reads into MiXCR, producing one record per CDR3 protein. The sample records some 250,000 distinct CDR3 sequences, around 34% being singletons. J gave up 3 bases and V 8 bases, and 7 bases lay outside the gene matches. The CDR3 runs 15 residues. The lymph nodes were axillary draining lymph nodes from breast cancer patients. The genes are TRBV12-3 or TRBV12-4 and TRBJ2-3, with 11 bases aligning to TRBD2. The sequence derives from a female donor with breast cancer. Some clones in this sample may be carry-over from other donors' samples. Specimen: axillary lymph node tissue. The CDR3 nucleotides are TGTGCCAGCGGGATGACTAGCGGGACTACAGATACGCAGTATTTT. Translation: CASGMTSGTTDTQYF.